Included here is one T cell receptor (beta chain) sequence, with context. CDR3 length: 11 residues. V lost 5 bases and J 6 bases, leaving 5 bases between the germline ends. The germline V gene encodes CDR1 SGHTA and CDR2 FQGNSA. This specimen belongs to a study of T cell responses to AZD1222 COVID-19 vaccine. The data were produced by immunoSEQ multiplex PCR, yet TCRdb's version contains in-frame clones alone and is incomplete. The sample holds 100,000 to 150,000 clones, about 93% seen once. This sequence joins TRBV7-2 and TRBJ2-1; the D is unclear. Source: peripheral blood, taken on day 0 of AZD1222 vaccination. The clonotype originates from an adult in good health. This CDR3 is CASSNLNEQFF. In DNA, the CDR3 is TGTGCCAGCAGCAACCTCAATGAGCAGTTCTTC.